One and the same sample provided the 8 T cell receptor beta chains below, sequenced in a study of cytomegalovirus exposure and HLA in healthy donors. A multiplex PCR was run with 60 Vbeta primers and 13 Jbeta primers. The method was immunoSEQ multiplex PCR; TCRdb's version includes in-frame clones alone and lacks a portion of them. Of 95,000 to 150,000 clones listed, around 82% are singletons. The sequencing input was PBMCs. These receptors came from a woman in her thirties or forties in good health and CMV-seropositive.

The chain carries TRBV6-1 and TRBJ2-7, with 7 bases lining up with TRBD1. Germline V gene sequence: CDR1 MNHNS, CDR2 SASEGT. This CDR3 contains 15 residues. The V and J ends lost 4 bases and 2 bases, in that order; junction bases with no gene match: 8. The CDR3, as DNA: TGTGCCAGCAGTGGAAAAACAGGGGCGACCTACGAGCAGTACTTC. Translating it yields CASSGKTGATYEQYF.

This rearrangement joins TRBV9 to TRBJ2-6, with D possibly TRBD2 on 6 matching bases. CDR1 and CDR2 (germline): SGDLS, YYNGEE. There are 18 residues in the CDR3. Trimming pared 3 bases from V and 3 bases from J, leaving 19 bases between. The CDR3 nucleotides are TGTGCCAGCAGCGCGGGGGACTGGGGGGTTGATGGGGCCAACGTCCTGACTTTC. Protein sequence: CASSAGDWGVDGANVLTF.

The gene calls are TRBV11-2 and TRBJ2-7; D remains ambiguous. This CDR3 is 13 amino acids long. The V gene's germline CDR1 is SGHAT and CDR2 FQNNGV. V shed 0 bases and J shed 2 bases, with 5 bases lying between them. The CDR3 reads CASSLDTAYEQYF. In DNA, the CDR3 is TGTGCCAGCAGCTTAGATACGGCCTACGAGCAGTACTTC. Full variable domain (outside the CDR3, taken from reference TRBV11-2 and TRBJ2-7): EAGVAQSPRYKIIEKRQSVAFWCNPISGHATLYWYQQILGQGPKLLIQFQNNGVVDDSQLPKDRFSAERLKGVDSTLKIQPAKLEDSAVYLCASSLDTAYEQYFGPGTRLTVT.

The chain recombines TRBV12-5 with TRBJ2-2; D perhaps matches TRBD1 (5 bases). Deletions cut 1 base from V and 2 bases from J, with 5 bases between. From germline, CDR1 is LGHNT and CDR2 FRNRAP. This CDR3 has 14 amino acids. As DNA, the CDR3 is TGTGCTAGTGGTTTGGGGACAAACACCGGGGAGCTGTTTTTT. Translation gives CASGLGTNTGELFF.

The chain joins TRBV19 to TRBJ1-1, with unresolved D. CDR1 LNHDA and CDR2 SQIVND come from the germline V gene (reference sequence). The CDR3 is 12 residues long. The germline V and J ends were trimmed by 7 bases and 1 base, with 7 bases remaining between them. The CDR3 DNA follows: TGTGCCAGTAAGCGGGGGAACACTGAAGCTTTCTTT. This codes for CASKRGNTEAFF.

The CDR3 loop is CSARDNEQYF. CDR3 nucleotides: TGCAGTGCTAGAGATAATGAGCAGTACTTC. This chain links TRBV20-1 with TRBJ2-7; D unresolved. CDR3 size: 10 residues. Germline CDR1 and CDR2: DFQATT and SNEGSKA (reference sequence). V lost 0 bases to trimming and J lost 7 bases, with 4 bases between them.

The chain uses TRBV4-2 and TRBJ2-1, with D possibly matching TRBD2 (5 bases). CDR3 size: 12 residues. Trimming cost V 6 bases and J 6 bases, with 9 bases left between them. CDR1 is LGHNA, CDR2 YNFKEQ, per germline. Here the CDR3 reads CASRRGINEQFF. The CDR3, as DNA: TGTGCCAGCAGAAGAGGGATCAATGAGCAGTTCTTC.

This chain joins TRBV18 and TRBJ2-2; 9 bases align to TRBD1. CDR3 size: 20 residues. Trimming at V came to 5 bases and at J to 3 bases, leaving 19 bases not matched to a gene. From germline, CDR1 is KGHSH and CDR2 LQKENI. The CDR3 here is CASSYTPGQGRSDDTGELFF. The CDR3 coding sequence is TGTGCCAGCTCATACACCCCGGGACAGGGAAGAAGCGATGACACCGGGGAGCTGTTTTTT. The full variable domain, rest sourced from reference TRBV18 and TRBJ2-2, is NAGVMQNPRHLVRRRGQEARLRCSPMKGHSHVYWYRQLPEEGLKFMVYLQKENIIDESGMPKERFSAEFPKEGPSILRIQQVVRGDSAAYFCASSYTPGQGRSDDTGELFFGEGSRLTVL.